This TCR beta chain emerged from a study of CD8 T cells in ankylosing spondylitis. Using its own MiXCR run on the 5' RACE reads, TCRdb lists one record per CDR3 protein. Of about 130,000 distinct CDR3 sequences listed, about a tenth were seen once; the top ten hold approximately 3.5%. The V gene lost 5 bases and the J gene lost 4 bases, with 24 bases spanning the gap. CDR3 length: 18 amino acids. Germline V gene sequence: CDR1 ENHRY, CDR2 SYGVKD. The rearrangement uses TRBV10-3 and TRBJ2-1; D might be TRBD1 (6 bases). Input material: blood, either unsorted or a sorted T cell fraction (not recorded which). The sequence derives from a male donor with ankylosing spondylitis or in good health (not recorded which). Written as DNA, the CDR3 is TGTGCCATCAGTTTACTTGTGGGACAAACTCTTCGTTACAATGAGCAGTTCTTC. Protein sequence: CAISLLVGQTLRYNEQFF.